Presented here are 26 T cell receptor beta chains from one specimen sequenced in a study of shared clonotypes between healthy human individuals. TCRdb's copy holds only in-frame clones and misses some; the assay was immunoSEQ multiplex PCR. The sample lists some 2 million clones, roughly 94% occurring once. Sequenced material: naive CD4+ T cells sorted from blood. As to subset: CD45RA+ positively selected. These receptors were obtained from a man younger than 30 in good health.

In the case of this clone: Different DNA sequences within this sample yield the same CDR3. The V gene is TRBV4-3, the J gene TRBJ1-1; D gene unclear. The CDR3 is 13 residues long. The ends were cut back, 0 bases at V and 2 bases at J, with 4 bases in the middle. CDR1 and CDR2 (germline): LGHNA, YSLEER. The CDR3 nucleotides read TGCGCCAGCAGCCAAGACCTAAACACTGAAGCTTTCTTT. Translated, it gives CASSQDLNTEAFF.

This rearrangement joins TRBV11-2 to TRBJ2-7, with D perhaps matching TRBD1 (6 bases). Per the germline V gene, CDR1 is SGHAT and CDR2 is FQNNGV. Deletions cut 5 bases from V and 1 base from J, with 15 bases between. The CDR3 is 15 residues long. The CDR3 DNA reads TGTGCCAGCAGCAATCCCGGGACACTTTCCTACGAGCAGTACTTC. It codes for CASSNPGTLSYEQYF.

The V gene is TRBV5-4, the J gene TRBJ2-3; D is unclear. This CDR3 has 15 residues. V was cut by 0 bases and J by 4 bases, with 12 bases left in between. In germline, CDR1 is SGHNT, CDR2 YYREEE (reference sequence). The CDR3 sequence is CASSLGRTHADTQYF. Written as DNA, the CDR3 is TGTGCCAGCAGCTTGGGCCGAACCCACGCAGATACGCAGTATTTT.

V and J are TRBV5-1 and TRBJ2-6; D is perhaps TRBD1 (5 bases). The germline V gene encodes CDR1 SGHRS and CDR2 YFSETQ. This CDR3 region has 15 residues. The germline V and J ends were trimmed by 2 bases and 9 bases, with 15 bases remaining between them. The CDR3 DNA reads as TGCGCCAGCAGCTTCAGGGCTACAGAGATCAACGTCCTGACTTTC. Its translation: CASSFRATEINVLTF.

The gene calls are TRBV4-3 and TRBJ2-1; tentatively, D is TRBD1 (5 bases). CDR1 is LGHNA, CDR2 YSLEER, per germline. The CDR3 length is 15 residues. V was trimmed by 0 bases and J by 3 bases, leaving 9 bases between them. CDR3 nucleotides: TGCGCCAGCAGCCAAGAAATTCAGGGCTACAATGAGCAGTTCTTC. Translation: CASSQEIQGYNEQFF.

V usage is TRBV2 and J usage is TRBJ1-5, with D unresolved. The CDR3 has 13 residues. Germline values: CDR1 SNHLY, CDR2 FYNNEI. Trimming shortened V by 0 bases and J by 6 bases, and 6 bases separated the two germline ends. The CDR3 region is CASSEARAQPQHF. The CDR3 DNA reads as TGTGCCAGCAGTGAAGCGCGGGCTCAGCCCCAGCATTTT.

V gene TRBV5-4 combines with J gene TRBJ2-1; no clear D gene. The V and J ends lost 1 base and 6 bases respectively, with 5 bases between them. Germline lookup yields CDR1 SGHNT and CDR2 YYREEE (reference sequence). The CDR3 has 12 residues. The CDR3 loop is CASSLSLNEQFF. CDR3 coding DNA: TGTGCCAGCAGCTTGTCTCTCAATGAGCAGTTCTTC. Looking up the rest from reference TRBV5-4 and TRBJ2-1 gives the full variable domain: ETGVTQSPTHLIKTRGQQVTLRCSSQSGHNTVSWYQQALGQGPQFIFQYYREEENGRGNFPPRFSGLQFPNYSSELNVNALELDDSALYLCASSLSLNEQFFGPGTRLTVL.

The CDR3 DNA reads as TGTGCCAGCAGCGTAGGGGTAGGGTGGGAGACCCAGTACTTC. Translation gives CASSVGVGWETQYF. The chain links TRBV9 to TRBJ2-5, with D hard to call. V lost 0 bases and J 5 bases, leaving 11 bases between the germline ends. This CDR3 has 14 amino acids. The germline CDR1 and CDR2 sequences are SGDLS and YYNGEE.

This clone was detected once. The junction and the germline gene differ at one end; a read error may be behind it. CDR3: CASSEAPVIGNTIYF. As DNA, the CDR3 is TGTGCCAGCAGTGAAGCCCCGGTGATCGGAAACACTATATATTTT. The rearrangement joins TRBV2 to TRBJ1-3; D unclear. Germline assignment: CDR1 SNHLY and CDR2 FYNNEI. This CDR3 contains 15 residues. Filled out from reference TRBV2 and TRBJ1-3, the complete variable domain reads EPEVTQTPSHQVTQMGQEVILRCVPISNHLYFYWYRQILGQKVEFLVSFYNNEISEKSEIFDDQFSVERPDGSNFTLKIRSTKLEDSAMYFCASSEAPVIGNTIYFGEGSWLTVV.

The chain is built from TRBV19 and TRBJ1-2; D remains ambiguous. Germline V lookup: CDR1 LNHDA, CDR2 SQIVND (reference sequence). The CDR3 consists of 13 residues. The V and J ends lost 1 base and 8 bases respectively, with 11 bases between them. Written as DNA, the CDR3 is TGTGCCAGTAGTATAGTCCAGCCTGGAGGCTACACCTTC. It encodes CASSIVQPGGYTF.

The chain combines TRBV20-1 with TRBJ1-4; D not certain. The CDR3 length is 11 residues. Germline V gene lookup returns CDR1 DFQATT and CDR2 SNEGSKA (reference sequence). The CDR3 loop reads CRRRKNEKLFF. In DNA form, the CDR3 reads TGCAGGAGACGAAAGAATGAAAAACTGTTTTTT.

Remarks on this clone: The sample contains more than one DNA sequence encoding this CDR3. This chain links TRBV5-1 with TRBJ2-7; D remains unclear. V gave up 4 bases and J gave up 0 bases, with 5 bases separating them. The V gene's germline CDR1 is SGHRS and CDR2 YFSETQ. The CDR3 has 12 amino acids. The CDR3 DNA follows: TGCGCCAGCAGCCGGACCTCCTACGAGCAGTACTTC. Residues: CASSRTSYEQYF.

The chain carries TRBV7-3 and TRBJ2-3; D unclear. Looked up from germline, CDR1 is SGHTA and CDR2 is FQGTGA. There are 15 residues in the CDR3. The V and J ends lost 0 bases and 2 bases respectively, with 9 bases between them. This chain's CDR3 is CASSLTPHVTDTQYF. CDR3 nucleotides: TGTGCCAGCAGCTTAACTCCTCATGTCACAGATACGCAGTATTTT. Full variable domain (rest looked up from reference TRBV7-3 and TRBJ2-3): GAGVSQTPSNKVTEKGKYVELRCDPISGHTALYWYRQSLGQGPEFLIYFQGTGAADDSGLPNDRFFAVRPEGSVSTLKIQRTERGDSAVYLCASSLTPHVTDTQYFGPGTRLTVL.

This clone has just one count. The chain uses TRBV6-1 and TRBJ1-5; D remains unclear. The CDR3 has 14 amino acids. Trimming removed 1 base from V and 3 bases from J, with 7 bases in between. The germline V gene encodes CDR1 MNHNS and CDR2 SASEGT. For the CDR3, the DNA is TGTGCCAGCAGTGAAGACGCCAACAATCAGCCCCAGCATTTT. Residues: CASSEDANNQPQHF.

The DNA for the CDR3 is TGTGCCAGTAGTCGCCCTTTGATTAATGAAAAACTGTTTTTT. Translated, it gives CASSRPLINEKLFF. The chain couples TRBV19 to TRBJ1-4; D is unresolved. The CDR3 consists of 14 residues. Germline-derived CDR1 and CDR2 are LNHDA and SQIVND (reference sequence). V lost 5 bases, J lost 4 bases, and 11 bases lay in between.

This clone was seen a single time. CDR3 in DNA: TGTGCCGCGAGAGGGACAGTCTCCTACGAGCAGTACTTC. As protein: CAARGTVSYEQYF. This chain joins TRBV10-3 and TRBJ2-7, with 7 nucleotides matching TRBD1. The length of the CDR3 is 13 residues. Germline CDR1 reads ENHRY; CDR2 reads SYGVKD. The V and J ends lost 11 bases and 0 bases, in that order; junction bases with no gene match: 7.

The J gene is TRBJ1-1, the V gene TRBV7-9; tentative D call: TRBD1 (6 bases). Trimming cost V 5 bases and J 0 bases, with 19 bases left between them. The CDR3 contains 17 residues. The germline gives CDR1 SEHNR, CDR2 FQNEAQ (reference sequence). CDR3 protein: CASSTRQAFIMNTEAFF. CDR3 DNA: TGTGCCAGCAGCACCAGACAGGCGTTCATCATGAACACTGAAGCTTTCTTT.

The rearrangement links TRBV6-5 to TRBJ1-2; D might be TRBD1 (6 bases). Germline V gene lookup returns CDR1 MNHEY and CDR2 SVGAGI. Trimming stripped 0 bases from V and 5 bases from J, with 13 bases between. This CDR3 comprises 15 residues. The CDR3 DNA reads as TGTGCCAGCAGTTACTCGTGGGACAAGGAGTATGGCTACACCTTC. Its translation: CASSYSWDKEYGYTF.

This clone has just one count. The rearrangement links TRBV7-2 to TRBJ1-2; perhaps TRBD1 as D (6 bases). Germline lookup yields CDR1 SGHTA and CDR2 FQGNSA. Deletions cut 7 bases from V and 7 bases from J, with 19 bases between. CDR3 size: 14 residues. The CDR3 reads CASTRGGLPSGYTF. CDR3 DNA: TGTGCCAGCACCCGAGGGGGACTCCCCTCTGGCTACACCTTC.

This chain connects TRBV6-5 to TRBJ1-3, with D uncertain. The germline V gene has CDR1 MNHEY and CDR2 SVGAGI. The CDR3 has 12 residues. The CDR3 region has the DNA TGTGCTGTCGGCCAGCTTGGAAACACCATATATTTT. This sequence encodes CAVGQLGNTIYF.

Points on this clone: The same CDR3 can be traced to other DNA sequences in this sample. The chain links TRBV5-1 to TRBJ1-5; no firm D call. CDR3 length equals 16 residues. From germline, CDR1 is SGHRS and CDR2 YFSETQ. V lost 0 bases and J lost 1, with 11 bases in between. CDR3 sequence: CASSLGAGGSNQPQHF. The CDR3 DNA reads TGCGCCAGCAGCTTGGGGGCCGGAGGGAGCAATCAGCCCCAGCATTTT.

This clone has only one observation. This sequence joins TRBV2 and TRBJ2-7; possible D gene TRBD1, 5 bases. The germline V gene encodes CDR1 SNHLY and CDR2 FYNNEI. Trimming took off 8 bases at V and 6 bases at J, with 17 bases between the two ends. The CDR3 runs to 13 residues. CDR3 sequence: CASAADRTSEQYF. The CDR3 region has the DNA TGTGCCAGCGCTGCAGACAGAACGTCCGAGCAGTACTTC.

The V gene is TRBV5-4, the J gene TRBJ2-3; 7 positions agree with TRBD2. Germline CDR1 SGHNT, CDR2 YYREEE (reference sequence). V was clipped by 1 base and J by 1 base; unmatched bases: 0. This CDR3 comprises 14 residues. DNA of the CDR3: TGTGCCAGCAGCTTGAGCGGGGGCACAGATACGCAGTATTTT. It yields the protein CASSLSGGTDTQYF.

The gene calls are TRBV5-1 and TRBJ2-2; D is ambiguous. The length of the CDR3 is 15 residues. V was cut by 2 bases and J by 1 base, with 9 bases left in between. Germline V gene lookup returns CDR1 SGHRS and CDR2 YFSETQ. In DNA, the CDR3 is TGCGCCAGCAGCTTACCCCCGGGGAACACCGGGGAGCTGTTTTTT. This encodes CASSLPPGNTGELFF.

The gene calls are TRBV18 and TRBJ2-7; TRBD1 matches at 8 bases. This CDR3 comprises 13 residues. The J segment lost 5 bases and the V segment lost 6 bases, leaving 6 bases of the junction unmatched. Germline V gene lookup returns CDR1 KGHSH and CDR2 LQKENI. CDR3 sequence (DNA): TGTGCCAGCTCCGCCGGGACAGGCGACGAGCAGTACTTC. This sequence encodes CASSAGTGDEQYF.

The V call is TRBV6-1, the J call TRBJ1-2; D is unresolved. V was pared by 7 bases and J by 3 bases, with 18 bases between. Per germline, CDR1 MNHNS and CDR2 SASEGT. There are 15 residues in the CDR3. The CDR3 sequence: CASTKSGPADYGYTF. The CDR3 DNA reads TGTGCCAGCACCAAAAGTGGGCCGGCCGACTATGGCTACACCTTC.